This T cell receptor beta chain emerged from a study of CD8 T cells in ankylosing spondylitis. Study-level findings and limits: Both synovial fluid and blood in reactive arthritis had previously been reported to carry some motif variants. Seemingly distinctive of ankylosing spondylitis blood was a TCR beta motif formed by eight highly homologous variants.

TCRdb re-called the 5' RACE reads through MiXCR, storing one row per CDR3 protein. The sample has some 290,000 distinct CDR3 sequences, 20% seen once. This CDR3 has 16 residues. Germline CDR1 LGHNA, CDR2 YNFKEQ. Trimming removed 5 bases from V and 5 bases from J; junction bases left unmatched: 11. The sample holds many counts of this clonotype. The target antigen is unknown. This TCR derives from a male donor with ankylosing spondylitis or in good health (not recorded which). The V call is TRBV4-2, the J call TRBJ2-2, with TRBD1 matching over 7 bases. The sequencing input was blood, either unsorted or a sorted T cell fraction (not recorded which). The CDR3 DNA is TGTGCCAGCAGCACCCCTACAGGGGTCGGGACCGGGGAGCTGTTTTTT. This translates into CASSTPTGVGTGELFF.